What follows describes a single T cell receptor (beta chain). Its antigen remains unknown. The sample belongs to a study of cytomegalovirus exposure and HLA in healthy donors. Researchers ran the PCR with 60 Vbeta and 13 Jbeta primers. Profiled with immunoSEQ multiplex PCR; TCRdb holds only in-frame clones, not every one. Of under 150,000 clones in the sample, 76% are singletons; the top ten hold under 2%. Study-wide points: Productive rates of about 87% or about 30% were seen for most TCR beta V segments in an earlier analysis. In a later analysis, TCR beta V- and J-gene trimming showed a link to a missense DCLRE1C variant. A later analysis reported that several of the most significant clusters appeared to be linked to common viral pathogens, among them Epstein-Barr virus. Of the V segments, some could not be distinguished, including TRBV6-2 and TRBV6-3, and were excluded.

Trimming removed 5 bases from V and 10 bases from J; junction bases left unmatched: 8. CDR1 PRHDT and CDR2 FYEKMQ come from the germline V gene (reference sequence). The CDR3 covers 14 residues. The sequencing input was PBMCs. J is TRBJ2-1 and V is TRBV13, with 10 bases matching TRBD1. This TCR was sampled from a female donor in good health and CMV-seropositive. The CDR3 bases are TGTGCCAGCAGCCTCCCGGGACAGGGGTTCGAGCAGTTCTTC. The encoded protein is CASSLPGQGFEQFF.